The clone carrying this TCR beta chain was counted a single time. This sample stems from a study of blood T cell repertoires in COVID-19. Study-wide background: The United States, Italy and Spain supplied acute and convalescent COVID-19 samples.

Libraries were prepared by immunoSEQ multiplex PCR; TCRdb keeps only in-frame clonotypes and omits some of them. The data contain nearly 110,000 clones, around 83% of them seen just once; the ten biggest clones take up about 4.5%. Sequencing was done on a sample of peripheral blood. This TCR came from a man aged 65 to 79 with acute or convalescent COVID-19.

The CDR3 here is CASSLRSGGAQYF. The CDR3 nucleotides read TGTGCCAGCAGTTTAAGGTCCGGGGGGGCTCAGTACTTC. The chain employs TRBV12-3 or TRBV12-4 and TRBJ2-4; 8 bases fit TRBD2. This CDR3 comprises 13 residues. Germline trimming cut 2 bases from V and 12 bases from J; bases unmatched to any gene: 6.